A single sample gave rise to the 7 T cell receptor beta chains below, sequenced in a study of shared clonotypes between healthy human individuals. Profiled with immunoSEQ multiplex PCR; TCRdb holds only in-frame clones, not every one. This repertoire shows 550,000 to 700,000 clones, about 80% found once; its top ten account for roughly 1.9%. The specimen sequenced was memory CD4+ T cells sorted from blood. The subset here: CD45RA-negative fraction. The receptors here all came from a young woman in good health.

The chain is built from TRBV7-2 and TRBJ2-5; D perhaps matches TRBD2 (7 bases). This CDR3 is 15 amino acids long. V was trimmed by 3 bases and J by 3 bases, leaving 14 bases between them. Germline V lookup: CDR1 SGHTA, CDR2 FQGNSA. The CDR3 bases are TGTGCCAGCAGCTTGGGGGCGGGAGCTGAAGAGACCCAGTACTTC. The encoded protein is CASSLGAGAEETQYF.

The chain couples TRBV2 to TRBJ2-3, with 7 bases aligning to TRBD2. V was pared by 6 bases and J by 8 bases, with 2 bases of the junction left unmatched. This CDR3 has 11 amino acids. Germline CDR1 reads SNHLY; CDR2 reads FYNNEI. The CDR3 region is CASSPGGTQYF. The CDR3 region has the DNA TGTGCCAGCAGCCCGGGGGGTACGCAGTATTTT.

The gene calls are TRBV5-1 and TRBJ2-7; maybe TRBD2 (5 bases). The V end lost 0 bases, the J end lost 5 bases, and 12 bases lay between the germline ends. The germline CDR1 and CDR2 sequences are SGHRS and YFSETQ. The CDR3 consists of 14 residues. The CDR3 region has the DNA TGCGCCAGCAGCTTGGATGGCCGGGATGACGAGCAGTACTTC. It yields the protein CASSLDGRDDEQYF. Supplemented by reference TRBV5-1 and TRBJ2-7, the full variable domain reads KAGVTQTPRYLIKTRGQQVTLSCSPISGHRSVSWYQQTPGQGLQFLFEYFSETQRNKGNFPGRFSGRQFSNSRSEMNVSTLELGDSALYLCASSLDGRDDEQYFGPGTRLTVT.

V is TRBV29-1 and J is TRBJ2-2; possibly TRBD2 for D (6 bases). Per germline, CDR1 SQVTM and CDR2 ANQGSEA. Trimming took off 7 bases at V and 1 base at J, with 7 bases between the two ends. The CDR3 length is 12 residues. Here the CDR3 reads CSGGVNTGELFF. The CDR3 DNA reads TGCAGCGGGGGGGTGAACACCGGGGAGCTGTTTTTT.

The CDR3 region is CASISLDRLPNEQYF. The CDR3 DNA is TGTGCCAGCATCTCGCTCGACAGACTCCCCAACGAGCAGTACTTC. This sequence joins TRBV5-6 and TRBJ2-7; D perhaps matches TRBD1 (5 bases). Germline-derived CDR1 and CDR2 are SGHDT and YYEEEE. V was clipped by 6 bases and J by 5 bases, with 21 bases between them. The CDR3 contains 15 residues.

The chain is built from TRBV6-5 and TRBJ1-1, with D perhaps matching TRBD1 (5 bases). V was clipped by 5 bases and J by 1 base, with 11 bases between them. The CDR3 is made up of 14 amino acids. The V gene's germline CDR1 is MNHEY and CDR2 SVGAGI. Written as DNA, the CDR3 is TGTGCCAGCAGTCGGGACTGGGAGAACACTGAAGCTTTCTTT. Encoded protein: CASSRDWENTEAFF.

The chain couples TRBV7-3 to TRBJ2-5; D may be TRBD2 (6 bases). This CDR3 has 14 residues. The ends were cut back, 2 bases at V and 5 bases at J, with 12 bases in the middle. Per the germline V gene, CDR1 is SGHTA and CDR2 is FQGTGA. CDR3 nucleotide sequence: TGTGCCAGCAGCTTAGTTGGAGGGTCCGAGACCCAGTACTTC. It yields the protein CASSLVGGSETQYF.